The 25 T cell receptor beta chains below all came from one sample that was sequenced in a study of T cell responses to AZD1222 COVID-19 vaccine (dated by TCRdb to about 2021). This sample's time point label indicates: about 28 days (+/-7) after the second vaccine dose. Receptor amplification or capture employed the immunoSEQ multiplex PCR assay. The table was pulled from immuneACCESS by TCRdb, which kept in-frame rearrangements only. Such tables lose some clones; where checked, under half of the loss comes from unresolved V genes, and the rest has no known cause. The sample contains approximately 100,000 clones, about 90% of them found a single time. The top ten constitute 10% of the sample. This material consisted of peripheral blood, taken 28 days after the second AZD1222 dose. The origin of the receptors is an adult who received the AZD1222 COVID-19 vaccine.

The V gene is TRBV5-8, the J gene TRBJ2-3; a weak D match, TRBD2 (7 bases). This CDR3 comprises 17 residues. The ends were cut back, 1 base at V and 0 bases at J, with 15 bases in the middle. CDR1 is SGHTS, CDR2 YDEGEE, per germline. CDR3 region: CASSLLAGAFSTDTQYF. Written as DNA, the CDR3 is TGTGCCAGCAGCTTGTTGGCGGGGGCCTTTAGCACAGATACGCAGTATTTT.

V usage is TRBV18 and J usage is TRBJ1-1, with 7 bases lining up with TRBD1. The CDR3 has 14 residues. Unmatched junction bases numbered 11, after V lost 8 bases and J lost 5 bases. The V gene's germline CDR1 is KGHSH and CDR2 LQKENI. CDR3 sequence: CASHLTGVVTEAFF. The CDR3 bases are TGTGCCAGCCACCTAACAGGGGTCGTGACTGAAGCTTTCTTT.

The chain joins TRBV28 to TRBJ1-1; 9 positions match TRBD1. The V gene end was trimmed by 0 bases and the J gene end by 8 bases; junction bases not matched to a gene: 1. There are 13 residues in the CDR3. Germline V gives CDR1 MDHEN, CDR2 SYDVKM. The CDR3 DNA follows: TGTGCCAGCAGTTTATGGGGGACAGGGGAAGCTTTCTTT. This encodes CASSLWGTGEAFF.

This chain uses TRBV24-1 with TRBJ2-5; tentatively, D is TRBD1 or TRBD2 (6 bases each). The CDR3 has 16 amino acids. Trimming left V 4 bases short and J 4 bases short, with 18 bases between. Germline assignment: CDR1 KGHDR and CDR2 SFDVKD. CDR3 nucleotides: TGTGCCACCAGTGACTCTGGGACATTCGGGGGAGAGACCCAGTACTTC. Translation: CATSDSGTFGGETQYF.

This chain connects TRBV12-3 or TRBV12-4 to TRBJ2-7; TRBD1 is a possible D gene (6 bases). Between the trimmed V and J ends, which lost 4 bases and 2 bases, there was a span of 9 bases. This CDR3 comprises 13 residues. The CDR3: CASSSWGPYEQYF. In DNA, the CDR3 is TGTGCCAGCAGTTCTTGGGGGCCCTACGAGCAGTACTTC.

V and J are TRBV7-3 and TRBJ2-3; 7 bases agree with TRBD1. V was pared by 2 bases and J by 1 base, with 3 bases of the junction left unmatched. Germline V CDR1 and CDR2: SGHTA, FQGTGA. The CDR3 has 15 amino acids. For the CDR3, the DNA is TGTGCCAGCAGCTTAGTAACAGGGGGCACAGATACGCAGTATTTT. Translation gives CASSLVTGGTDTQYF.

The J gene is TRBJ1-4, the V gene TRBV27; 7 bases fit TRBD1. CDR1 and CDR2 from the germline V gene are MNHEY and SMNVEV (reference sequence). The CDR3 loop spans 14 amino acids. V was pared by 6 bases and J by 7 bases, with 8 bases of the junction left unmatched. In nucleotides, the CDR3 is TGTGCCAGCAGCCTTGACAGGGCTACTGAAAAACTGTTTTTT. This gives the protein CASSLDRATEKLFF.

This chain connects TRBV27 to TRBJ1-1, with unresolved D. The CDR3 runs to 14 residues. Trimming took off 5 bases at V and 5 bases at J, with 15 bases between the two ends. Germline V lookup: CDR1 MNHEY, CDR2 SMNVEV (reference sequence). The CDR3 bases are TGTGCCAGCAGTCCCCGGGCAGTAAGGACTGAAGCTTTCTTT. As protein: CASSPRAVRTEAFF.

The chain is built from TRBV29-1 and TRBJ2-3; 10 nucleotides agree with TRBD2. V trimming: 0 bases; J trimming: 3 bases; junction bases outside the gene matches: 12. Germline V gene sequence: CDR1 SQVTM, CDR2 ANQGSEA. This CDR3 has 18 residues. The DNA for the CDR3 is TGCAGCGTTGAAGAGCCCATGAGGGCTAGCGGGAGTACAGATACGCAGTATTTT. Translation gives CSVEEPMRASGSTDTQYF.

The chain couples TRBV5-1 to TRBJ1-4, with TRBD1 as a possible D gene (6 bases). Looked up from germline, CDR1 is SGHRS and CDR2 is YFSETQ. The CDR3 covers 17 residues. V was trimmed by 4 bases and J by 8 bases, leaving 24 bases between them. The DNA of the CDR3 is TGCGCCAGCAGCAATACACCACAGCAGGGGCCAGTCGAAAAACTGTTTTTT. Translating it yields CASSNTPQQGPVEKLFF. Filled out from reference TRBV5-1 and TRBJ1-4, the complete variable domain reads KAGVTQTPRYLIKTRGQQVTLSCSPISGHRSVSWYQQTPGQGLQFLFEYFSETQRNKGNFPGRFSGRQFSNSRSEMNVSTLELGDSALYLCASSNTPQQGPVEKLFFGSGTQLSVL.

The CDR3 region has the DNA TGTGCCAGCAGTACGCCTGCGGACCAGGGGTGGGGAGATACGCAGTATTTT. This encodes CASSTPADQGWGDTQYF. The chain has TRBV6-2 or TRBV6-3 and TRBJ2-3; D is perhaps TRBD1 (6 bases). The CDR3 runs 17 residues. Trimming pared 5 bases from V and 5 bases from J, leaving 23 bases between. The germline gives CDR1 MNHEY, CDR2 SVGEGT.

The chain uses TRBV7-8 and TRBJ2-1, with 11 positions matching TRBD1. This CDR3 has 15 residues. V lost 7 bases and J lost 7; bases outside the gene matches: 9. Germline CDR1 SGHVS, CDR2 FQNEAQ. The CDR3 coding sequence is TGTGCCAGCACCAAAGGACAGGGGGCGTTGAATGAGCAGTTCTTC. The encoded protein is CASTKGQGALNEQFF.

The genes are TRBV18 and TRBJ2-7; D is uncertain. Germline-derived CDR1 and CDR2 are KGHSH and LQKENI. V was clipped by 3 bases and J by 0 bases, with 12 bases between them. The CDR3 has 15 residues. The CDR3, as DNA: TGTGCCAGCTCACCTGGCGAGGTCCCCTCCTACGAGCAGTACTTC. Amino acid sequence: CASSPGEVPSYEQYF.

The chain carries TRBV6-1 and TRBJ2-5, with TRBD1 identical over 9 bases. Unmatched junction bases numbered 6, after V lost 2 bases and J lost 5 bases. The germline V gene has CDR1 MNHNS and CDR2 SASEGT. There are 15 residues in the CDR3. The CDR3 sequence: CASSEWTGVGETQYF. CDR3 bases: TGTGCCAGCAGTGAATGGACAGGGGTAGGGGAGACCCAGTACTTC.

The rearrangement joins TRBV7-8 to TRBJ1-6, with a tentative D call TRBD1 (5 bases). The CDR3 has 17 amino acids. V lost 5 bases and J 7 bases, leaving 21 bases between the germline ends. Germline-derived CDR1 and CDR2 are SGHVS and FQNEAQ. In DNA, the CDR3 is TGTGCCAGCAGCCCTACCAGAGTCATCAGGGTGAATTCACCCCTCCACTTT. This encodes CASSPTRVIRVNSPLHF.

The V and J genes are TRBV6-2 or TRBV6-3 and TRBJ2-1; the match to TRBD2 covers 11 bases. After removal of 2 bases from V and 0 bases from J, the junction contained 6 bases not matched to a gene. The CDR3 has 18 residues. Germline V CDR1 and CDR2: MNHEY, SVGEGT. The CDR3 nucleotides are TGTGCCAGCAGTTACCGTCTAGCGGGGGGCTACTCCTACAATGAGCAGTTCTTC. Protein sequence: CASSYRLAGGYSYNEQFF.

The genes are TRBV9 and TRBJ1-5; TRBD1 is a possible D gene (6 bases). Germline V CDR1 and CDR2: SGDLS, YYNGEE. The V gene lost 2 bases and the J gene lost 1 base, with 10 bases spanning the gap. The CDR3 covers 15 residues. CDR3 bases: TGTGCCAGCAGCGTCGGGGGGCTGAGCAATCAGCCCCAGCATTTT. The encoded protein is CASSVGGLSNQPQHF.

The V gene is TRBV7-3, the J gene TRBJ2-3; TRBD2 matches 12 bases. This CDR3 spans 13 amino acids. Losses at the gene ends were 5 bases for V and 13 bases for J; bases not matched to a gene: 7. From germline, CDR1 is SGHTA and CDR2 FQGTGA. CDR3 coding DNA: TGTGCCAGCAGCGAAGCTAGCGGGGGGGTCAAGTATTTT. Translating it yields CASSEASGGVKYF.

The rearrangement uses TRBV24-1 and TRBJ2-5; 7 bases fit TRBD2. Germline V gene lookup returns CDR1 KGHDR and CDR2 SFDVKD. The CDR3 covers 15 residues. J lost 0 bases, V lost 6 bases, and 6 bases had no gene match. CDR3 bases: TGTGCCACCAGTCGGCGGGGGTTAAACCAAGAGACCCAGTACTTC. Amino acid sequence: CATSRRGLNQETQYF.

The chain combines TRBV10-1 with TRBJ1-1; the D gene is possibly TRBD1 (5 bases). The V end lost 6 bases, the J end lost 4 bases, and 12 bases lay between the germline ends. The CDR3 loop spans 13 amino acids. Looked up from germline, CDR1 is WNHNN and CDR2 is SYGVQD (reference sequence). This CDR3 reads CASSRGGVTEAFF. The CDR3 nucleotides are TGCGCCAGCAGCCGAGGAGGGGTCACTGAAGCTTTCTTT.

The chain is built from TRBV5-8 and TRBJ1-1, with D tentatively TRBD1 (5 bases). Germline V CDR1 and CDR2: SGHTS, YDEGEE. The CDR3 totals 14 residues. V shed 5 bases and J shed 3 bases, with 14 bases lying between them. The CDR3 is CASRVTGRDTEAFF. The CDR3 DNA follows: TGTGCCAGCAGAGTCACCGGCAGGGACACTGAAGCTTTCTTT.

CDR3 loop: CASSLDGSQPQHF. CDR3 in DNA: TGTGCCAGCAGCTTAGACGGTTCACAGCCCCAGCATTTT. The rearrangement links TRBV7-9 to TRBJ1-5; D remains unclear. Trimming shortened V by 1 base and J by 7 bases, and 8 bases separated the two germline ends. Germline V lookup: CDR1 SEHNR, CDR2 FQNEAQ (reference sequence). The CDR3 sequence is 13 residues long.

V is TRBV7-6 and J is TRBJ1-5; possible D gene TRBD1, 5 bases. The germline V and J ends were trimmed by 0 bases and 6 bases, with 21 bases remaining between them. The length of the CDR3 is 18 residues. Germline lookup yields CDR1 SGHVS and CDR2 FNYEAQ. CDR3 nucleotides: TGTGCCAGCAGCTTAGCGGTCGGGACTACCGCCGGGGCTCAGCCCCAGCATTTT. It translates to CASSLAVGTTAGAQPQHF.

The chain is built from TRBV7-3 and TRBJ2-7, with D possibly TRBD2 on 5 matching bases. CDR3 size: 15 residues. V lost 2 bases to trimming and J lost 0 bases, with 11 bases between them. CDR1 SGHTA and CDR2 FQGTGA come from the germline V gene. Written as DNA, the CDR3 is TGTGCCAGCAGCTTAGGTGGGAGTAGCTCCTACGAGCAGTACTTC. Amino acids: CASSLGGSSSYEQYF.

The chain couples TRBV28 to TRBJ2-7; maybe TRBD2 (5 bases). Germline lookup yields CDR1 MDHEN and CDR2 SYDVKM. The V and J ends lost 2 bases and 0 bases respectively, with 8 bases between them. The CDR3 is 14 residues long. CDR3 residues: CASSLSGSSYEQYF. The CDR3 DNA follows: TGTGCCAGCAGTTTAAGCGGCAGCTCCTACGAGCAGTACTTC.